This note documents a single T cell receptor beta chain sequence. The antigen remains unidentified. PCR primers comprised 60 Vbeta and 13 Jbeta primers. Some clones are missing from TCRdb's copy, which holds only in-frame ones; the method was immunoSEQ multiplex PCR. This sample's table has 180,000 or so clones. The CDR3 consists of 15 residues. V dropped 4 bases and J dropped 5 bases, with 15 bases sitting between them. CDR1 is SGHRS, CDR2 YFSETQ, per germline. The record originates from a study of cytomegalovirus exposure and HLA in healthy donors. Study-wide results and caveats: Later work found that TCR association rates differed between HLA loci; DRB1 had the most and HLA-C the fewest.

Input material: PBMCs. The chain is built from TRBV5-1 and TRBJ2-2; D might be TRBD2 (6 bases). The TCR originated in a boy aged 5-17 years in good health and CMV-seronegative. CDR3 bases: TGCGCCAGCAGCACCACACGGAGCGGGACCGGGGAGCTGTTTTTT. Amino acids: CASSTTRSGTGELFF.